This note documents a single T cell receptor (beta chain) sequence. CDR3 length equals 14 residues. The data were obtained in a study of CD8 T cells in Susac syndrome. Random-hexamer reverse transcription was applied to about 0.5 to 1 ug RNA. Coverage of TCR beta CDR3 amplification by immunoSEQ multiplex PCR extended to 54 Vbeta and 13 Jbeta. MiXCR, run by TCRdb on the immunoSEQ multiplex PCR reads, gives a single entry per CDR3 protein. The sample records fewer than 350,000 distinct CDR3 sequences, around 85% being singletons. The sample was CD8+ T cells from PBMCs. The rearrangement joins TRBV21-1 to TRBJ1-1; TRBD1 is taken as the D call from the table, unchecked against the DNA. TRBV21-1 counts as a pseudogene. This sequence originates from a human donor with multiple sclerosis. CDR3 sequence: CASSQGAREGEAFF. In DNA form, the CDR3 reads TGTGCCAGCAGCCAAGGGGCCAGGGAAGGTGAAGCTTTCTTT.